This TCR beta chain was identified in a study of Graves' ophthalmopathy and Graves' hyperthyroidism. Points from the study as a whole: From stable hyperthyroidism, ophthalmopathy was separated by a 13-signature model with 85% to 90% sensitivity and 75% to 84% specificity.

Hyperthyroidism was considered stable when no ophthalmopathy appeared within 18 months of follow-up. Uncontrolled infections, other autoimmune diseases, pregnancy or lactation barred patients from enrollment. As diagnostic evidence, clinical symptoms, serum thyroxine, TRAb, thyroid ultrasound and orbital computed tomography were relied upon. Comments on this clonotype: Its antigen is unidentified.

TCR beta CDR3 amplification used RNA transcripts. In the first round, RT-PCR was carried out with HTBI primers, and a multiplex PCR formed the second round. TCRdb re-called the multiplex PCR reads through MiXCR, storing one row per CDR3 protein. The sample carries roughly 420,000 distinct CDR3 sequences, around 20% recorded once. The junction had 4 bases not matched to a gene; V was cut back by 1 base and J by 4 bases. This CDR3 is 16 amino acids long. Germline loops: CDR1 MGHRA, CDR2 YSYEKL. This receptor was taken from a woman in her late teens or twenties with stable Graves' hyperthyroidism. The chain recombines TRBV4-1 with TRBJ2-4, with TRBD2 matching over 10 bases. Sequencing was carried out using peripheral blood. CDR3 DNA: TGCGCCAGCAGCCAAGTCGCACTAGCGGGGAAAAACATTCAGTACTTC. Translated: CASSQVALAGKNIQYF.